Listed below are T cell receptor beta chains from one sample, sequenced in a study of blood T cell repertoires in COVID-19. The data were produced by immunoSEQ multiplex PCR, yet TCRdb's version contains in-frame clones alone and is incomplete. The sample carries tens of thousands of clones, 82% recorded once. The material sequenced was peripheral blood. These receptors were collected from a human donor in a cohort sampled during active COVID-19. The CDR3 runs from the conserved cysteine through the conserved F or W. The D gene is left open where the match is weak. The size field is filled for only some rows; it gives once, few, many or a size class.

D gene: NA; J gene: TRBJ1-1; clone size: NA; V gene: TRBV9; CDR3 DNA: TGTGCCAGCAGCACGGAGCACAACACTGAAGCTTTCTTT; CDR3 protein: CASSTEHNTEAFF
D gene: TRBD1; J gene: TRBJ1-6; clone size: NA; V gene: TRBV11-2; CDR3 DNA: TGTGCCAGCAGCTCCACAGGGGGCGAAGGGTTTTTTTCACCCCTCCACTTT; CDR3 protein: CASSSTGGEGFFSPLHF
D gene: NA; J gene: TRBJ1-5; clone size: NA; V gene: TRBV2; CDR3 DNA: TGTGCCAGCGGCGGAGGGCAGCTTCAGCCCCAGCATTTT; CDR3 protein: CASGGGQLQPQHF
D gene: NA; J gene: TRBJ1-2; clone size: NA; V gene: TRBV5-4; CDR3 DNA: TGTGCCAGCAGCAGGACCCAGGGGCAGGAAGGCTACACCTTC; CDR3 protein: CASSRTQGQEGYTF
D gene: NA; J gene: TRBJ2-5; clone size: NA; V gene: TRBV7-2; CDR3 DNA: TGTGCCAGCAGAGCAGCCCGACCGGGGACCCAGTACTTC; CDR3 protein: CASRAARPGTQYF
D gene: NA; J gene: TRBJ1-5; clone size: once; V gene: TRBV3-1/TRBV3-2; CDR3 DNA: TGTGCCAGCAGCCCAGCGGACAATCAGCCCCAGCATTTT; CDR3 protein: CASSPADNQPQHF
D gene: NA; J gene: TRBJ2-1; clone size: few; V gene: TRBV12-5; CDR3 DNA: TGTGCTAGTGGTTTGGTACTCGGTCGCGACTCCTACAATGAGCAGTTCTTC; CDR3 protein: CASGLVLGRDSYNEQFF
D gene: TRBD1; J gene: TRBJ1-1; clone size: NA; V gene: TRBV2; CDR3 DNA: TGTGCCAGCAGTCCACAGGGGGCTGTTGAAGCTTTCTTT; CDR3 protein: CASSPQGAVEAFF
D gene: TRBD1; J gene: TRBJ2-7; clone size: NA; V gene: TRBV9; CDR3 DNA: TGTGCCAGCAGCATTGGTGAGGGACAGTGGCACAGGGAGCAGTACTTC; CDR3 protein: CASSIGEGQWHREQYF
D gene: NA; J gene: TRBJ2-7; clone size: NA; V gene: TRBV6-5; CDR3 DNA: TGTGCCAGCACCCGAGGAGGCACAGACTACGAGCAGTACTTC; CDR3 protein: CASTRGGTDYEQYF
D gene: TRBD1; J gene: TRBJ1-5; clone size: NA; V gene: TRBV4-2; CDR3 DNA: TGTGCCAGCAGCGCCCGGGACAGGGGCAATCAGCCCCAGCATTTT; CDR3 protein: CASSARDRGNQPQHF
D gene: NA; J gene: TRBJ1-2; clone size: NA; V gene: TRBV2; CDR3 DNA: TGTGCCAGCAGTGGGGACACCGGAGGATATGGCTACACCTTC; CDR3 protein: CASSGDTGGYGYTF
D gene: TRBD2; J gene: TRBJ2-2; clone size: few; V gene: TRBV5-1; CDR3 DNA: TGCGCCAGCAGCTCAGCGGGGATCCTGAACACCGGGGAGCTGTTTTTT; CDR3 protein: CASSSAGILNTGELFF
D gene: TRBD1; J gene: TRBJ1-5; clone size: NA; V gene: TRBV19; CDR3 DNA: TGTGCCAGTAGTATCGGACAGGGTGGACAGCCCCAGCATTTT; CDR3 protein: CASSIGQGGQPQHF
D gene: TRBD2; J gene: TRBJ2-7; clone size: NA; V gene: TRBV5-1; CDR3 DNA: TGCGCCAGCAGCTTGTCTAGCGGGGGGGTGTACGAGCAGTACTTC; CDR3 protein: CASSLSSGGVYEQYF
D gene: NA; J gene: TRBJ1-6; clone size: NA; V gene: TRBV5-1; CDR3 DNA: TGCGCCAGCAGCTTGGGGGCTCTCGATTCACCTCTCCACTTT; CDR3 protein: CASSLGALDSPLHF
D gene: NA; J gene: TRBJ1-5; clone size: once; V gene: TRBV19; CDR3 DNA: TGTGCCAGTTCCCGGGCAGGGACAAGTAGCAATCAGCCCCAGCATTTT; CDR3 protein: CASSRAGTSSNQPQHF
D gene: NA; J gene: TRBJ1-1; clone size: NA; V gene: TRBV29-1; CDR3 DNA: TGCAGCGGTTCCAGAATGAACACTGAAGCTTTCTTT; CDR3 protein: CSGSRMNTEAFF
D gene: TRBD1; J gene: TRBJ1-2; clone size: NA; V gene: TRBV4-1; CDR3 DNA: TGCGCCAGCAGCCAAAGGACAGGATTAAACTATGGCTACACCTTC; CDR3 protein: CASSQRTGLNYGYTF
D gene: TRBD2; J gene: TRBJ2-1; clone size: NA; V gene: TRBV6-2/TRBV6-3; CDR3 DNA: TGTGCCAGCAGTTACGTCCAGCGGGGGTCCTTGTTCTTC; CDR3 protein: CASSYVQRGSLFF
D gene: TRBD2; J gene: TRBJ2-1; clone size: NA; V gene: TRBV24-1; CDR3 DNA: TGTGCCACCGGAAAAGGACTAGGATTAGGTGAGCAGTTCTTC; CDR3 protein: CATGKGLGLGEQFF
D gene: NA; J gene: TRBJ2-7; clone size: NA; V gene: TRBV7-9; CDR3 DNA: TGTGCCAGCAGCCAAATGGACAGTTCCTACGAGCAGTACTTC; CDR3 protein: CASSQMDSSYEQYF
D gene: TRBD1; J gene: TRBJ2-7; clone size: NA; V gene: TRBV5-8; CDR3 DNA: TGTGCCAGCAGGACGATCGGGACAGGGCAATTGAAGCAGTACTTC; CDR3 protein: CASRTIGTGQLKQYF